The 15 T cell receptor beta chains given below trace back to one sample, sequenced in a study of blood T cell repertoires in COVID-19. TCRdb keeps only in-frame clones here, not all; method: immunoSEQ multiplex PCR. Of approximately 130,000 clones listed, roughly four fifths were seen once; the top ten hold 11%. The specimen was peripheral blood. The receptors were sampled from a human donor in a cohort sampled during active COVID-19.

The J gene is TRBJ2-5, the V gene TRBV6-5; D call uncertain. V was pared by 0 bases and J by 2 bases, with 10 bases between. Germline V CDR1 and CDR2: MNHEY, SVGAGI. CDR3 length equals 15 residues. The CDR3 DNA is TGTGCCAGCAGTTACTCCCCCCCTCCTCAAGAGACCCAGTACTTC. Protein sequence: CASSYSPPPQETQYF.

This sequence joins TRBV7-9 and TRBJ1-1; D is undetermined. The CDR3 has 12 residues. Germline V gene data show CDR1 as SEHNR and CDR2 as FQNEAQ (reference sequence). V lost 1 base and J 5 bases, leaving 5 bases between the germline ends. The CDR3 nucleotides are TGTGCCAGCAGCTTAGAACGGACTGAAGCTTTCTTT. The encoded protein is CASSLERTEAFF.

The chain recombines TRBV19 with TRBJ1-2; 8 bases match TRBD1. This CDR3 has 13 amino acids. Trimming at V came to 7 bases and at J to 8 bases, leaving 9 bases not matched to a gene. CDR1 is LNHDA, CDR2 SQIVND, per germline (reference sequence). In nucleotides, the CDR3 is TGTGCCAGTACCGACGGACAGGGCCGGGGCTACACCTTC. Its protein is CASTDGQGRGYTF.

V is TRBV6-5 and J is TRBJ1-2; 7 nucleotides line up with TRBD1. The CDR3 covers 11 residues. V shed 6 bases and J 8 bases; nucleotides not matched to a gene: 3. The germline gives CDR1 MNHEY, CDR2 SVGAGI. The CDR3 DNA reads TGTGCCAGCAGGACAGGGAGCGGCTACACCTTC. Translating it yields CASRTGSGYTF.

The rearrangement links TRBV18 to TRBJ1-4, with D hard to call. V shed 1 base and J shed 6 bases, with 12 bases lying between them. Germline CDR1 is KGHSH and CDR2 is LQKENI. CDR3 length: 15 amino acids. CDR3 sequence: CASSPLGEVHEKLFF. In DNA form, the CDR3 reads TGTGCCAGCTCACCACTCGGGGAGGTCCATGAAAAACTGTTTTTT.

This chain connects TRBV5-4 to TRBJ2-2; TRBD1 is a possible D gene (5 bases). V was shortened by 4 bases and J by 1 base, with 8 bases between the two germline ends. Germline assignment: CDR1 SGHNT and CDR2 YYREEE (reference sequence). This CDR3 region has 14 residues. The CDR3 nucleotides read TGTGCCAGCAGCAGAACAGGGAACACCGGGGAGCTGTTTTTT. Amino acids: CASSRTGNTGELFF.

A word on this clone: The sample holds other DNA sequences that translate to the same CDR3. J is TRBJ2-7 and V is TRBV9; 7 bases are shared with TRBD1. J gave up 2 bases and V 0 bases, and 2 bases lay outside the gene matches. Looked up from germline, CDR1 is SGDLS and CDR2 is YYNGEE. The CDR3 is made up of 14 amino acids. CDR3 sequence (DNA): TGTGCCAGCAGCGTAGGACAGGGAACCTACGAGCAGTACTTC. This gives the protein CASSVGQGTYEQYF.

CDR3 nucleotides: TGTGCCAGTACCAACCCAACAGGGAGCTCCTACAATGAGCAGTTCTTC. It encodes CASTNPTGSSYNEQFF. V and J are TRBV19 and TRBJ2-1; weak D call: TRBD1 (6 bases). CDR3 length equals 16 residues. Trimming stripped 7 bases from V and 0 bases from J, with 16 bases between. Germline assignment: CDR1 LNHDA and CDR2 SQIVND (reference sequence).

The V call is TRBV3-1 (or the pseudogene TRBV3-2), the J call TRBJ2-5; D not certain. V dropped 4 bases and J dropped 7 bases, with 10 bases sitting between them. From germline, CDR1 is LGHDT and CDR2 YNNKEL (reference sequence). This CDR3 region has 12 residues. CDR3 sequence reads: CASSPETGTQYF. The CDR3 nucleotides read TGTGCCAGCAGCCCCGAAACGGGGACCCAGTACTTC.

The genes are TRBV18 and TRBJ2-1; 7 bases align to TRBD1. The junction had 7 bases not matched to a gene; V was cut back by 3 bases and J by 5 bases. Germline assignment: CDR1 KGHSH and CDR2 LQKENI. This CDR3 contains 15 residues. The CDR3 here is CASSPRSRGNNEQFF. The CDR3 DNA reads TGTGCCAGCTCACCGAGGTCCAGGGGGAACAATGAGCAGTTCTTC.

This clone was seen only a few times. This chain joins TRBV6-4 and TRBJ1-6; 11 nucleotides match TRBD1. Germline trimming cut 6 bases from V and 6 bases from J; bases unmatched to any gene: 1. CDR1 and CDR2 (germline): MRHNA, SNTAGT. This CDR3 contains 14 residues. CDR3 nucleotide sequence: TGTGCCAGCAGGGGGACAGGGGGTAATTCACCCCTCCACTTT. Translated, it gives CASRGTGGNSPLHF.

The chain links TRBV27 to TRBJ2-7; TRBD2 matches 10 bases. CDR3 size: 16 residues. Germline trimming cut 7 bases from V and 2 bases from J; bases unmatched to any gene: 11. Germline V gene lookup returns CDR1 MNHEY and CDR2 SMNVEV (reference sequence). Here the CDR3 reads CASTPRGGLAPYEQYF. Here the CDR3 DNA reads TGTGCCAGCACTCCCCGGGGGGGACTAGCGCCCTACGAGCAGTACTTC.

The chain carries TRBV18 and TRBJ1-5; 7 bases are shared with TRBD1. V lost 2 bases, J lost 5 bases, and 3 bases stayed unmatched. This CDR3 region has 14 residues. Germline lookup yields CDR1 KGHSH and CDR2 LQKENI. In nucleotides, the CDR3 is TGTGCCAGCTCACCATTCAGGGGGGATCAGCCCCAGCATTTT. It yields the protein CASSPFRGDQPQHF.

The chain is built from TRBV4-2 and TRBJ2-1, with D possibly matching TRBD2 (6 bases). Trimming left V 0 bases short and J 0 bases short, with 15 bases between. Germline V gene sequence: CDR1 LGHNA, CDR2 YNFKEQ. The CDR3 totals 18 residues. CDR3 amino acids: CASSQDPLAGSSYNEQFF. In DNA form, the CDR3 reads TGTGCCAGCAGCCAAGATCCACTTGCGGGGAGCTCCTACAATGAGCAGTTCTTC.

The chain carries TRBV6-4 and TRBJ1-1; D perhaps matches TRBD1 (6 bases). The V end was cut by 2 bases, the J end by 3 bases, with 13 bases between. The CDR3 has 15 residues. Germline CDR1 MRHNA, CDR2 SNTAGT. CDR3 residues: CASSDPTGRDTEAFF. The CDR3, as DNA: TGTGCCAGCAGTGACCCAACAGGGAGAGACACTGAAGCTTTCTTT.